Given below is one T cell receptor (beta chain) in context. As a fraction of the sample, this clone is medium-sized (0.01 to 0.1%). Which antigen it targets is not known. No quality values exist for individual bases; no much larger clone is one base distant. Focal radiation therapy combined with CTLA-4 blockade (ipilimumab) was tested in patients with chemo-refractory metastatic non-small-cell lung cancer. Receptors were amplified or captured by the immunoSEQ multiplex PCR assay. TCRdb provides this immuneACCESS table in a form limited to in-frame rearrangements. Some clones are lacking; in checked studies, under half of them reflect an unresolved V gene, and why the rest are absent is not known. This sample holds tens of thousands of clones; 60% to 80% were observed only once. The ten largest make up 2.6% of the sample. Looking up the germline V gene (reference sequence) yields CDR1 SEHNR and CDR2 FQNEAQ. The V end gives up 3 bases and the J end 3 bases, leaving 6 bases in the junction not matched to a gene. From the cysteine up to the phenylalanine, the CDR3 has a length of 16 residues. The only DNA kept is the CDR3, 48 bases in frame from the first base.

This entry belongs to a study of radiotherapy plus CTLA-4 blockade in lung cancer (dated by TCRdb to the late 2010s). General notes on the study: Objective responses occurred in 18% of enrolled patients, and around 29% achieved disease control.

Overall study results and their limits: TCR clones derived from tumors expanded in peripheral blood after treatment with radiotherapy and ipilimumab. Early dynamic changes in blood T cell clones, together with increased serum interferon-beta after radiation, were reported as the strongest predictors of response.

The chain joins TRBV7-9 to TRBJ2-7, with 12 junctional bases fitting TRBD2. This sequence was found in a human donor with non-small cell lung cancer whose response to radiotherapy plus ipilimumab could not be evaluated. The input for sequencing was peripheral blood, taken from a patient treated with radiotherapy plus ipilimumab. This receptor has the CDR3 CASSLTSGSPNYEQYF. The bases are TGTGCCAGCAGCTTGACTAGCGGGAGTCCTAACTACGAGCAGTACTTC.